The subject of this entry is one T cell receptor (beta chain). Its antigen is currently unknown. This record comes from a study of T cell responses to AZD1222 COVID-19 vaccine. Germline V gene lookup returns CDR1 LNHDA and CDR2 SQIVND (reference sequence). There are 15 residues in the CDR3. V lost 6 bases to trimming and J lost 3 bases, with 17 bases between them. Notes on the study in general: Baseline serostatus was positive in only 5 to 7 AZD1222 recipients. Unmutated variant regions are reportedly targeted by nearly half of spike-specific TCRs. Repertoires were obtained only post-peak T cell response. Compared with day 0, the breadth and depth of the Spike-specific TCR repertoire rose significantly after two doses of AZD1222.

Clones were read by immunoSEQ multiplex PCR, and TCRdb kept only the in-frame ones, dropping some. This table has about 110,000 clones, approximately 94% appearing once. The chain is built from TRBV19 and TRBJ1-2, with TRBD1 as a possible D gene (5 bases). This sequence originates from an adult who received the AZD1222 COVID-19 vaccine. Material: peripheral blood, obtained 28 days after the second AZD1222 dose. CDR3 region: CASRTPGGVDYGYTF. The CDR3 DNA follows: TGTGCCAGTAGAACTCCTGGGGGGGTTGACTATGGCTACACCTTC.